This TCR beta chain was recorded in a study of regulatory T cells in long-lasting Graves disease (dated by TCRdb to about 2021). In terms of the full investigation: Persistent Graves' disease was defined as persistently positive TSH receptor autoantibodies together with antithyroid drug treatment for over 5 years. The study was conducted in China and was registered as a clinical trial. This study used TCR sequencing and RNA sequencing of peripheral blood to compare persistent Graves' disease patients against newly diagnosed Graves' disease patients. A total of around 33 samples were covered by TCR sequencing, comprising 13 persistent and around 20 newly diagnosed Graves' disease patients. Persistent Graves' disease patients in the clinical cohort had taken antithyroid drugs for about 10.3 years on average. What the study reported, not specific to this receptor: Preferential use of TRBV28, TRBJ1-2 and TRBJ2-5 was observed in persistent disease, whereas TRBV20-1 and TRBJ2-1 were favored in newly diagnosed disease. Sequencing and analysis were limited to the TCR beta chain. Persistent patients shared more public clonotypes among themselves (2,741) than newly diagnosed patients did (nearly 1,000). As a limitation, the authors acknowledged that the small sample size may reduce accuracy. Only peripheral blood was studied, because thyroid tissue, the primary lesion, was inaccessible. Lower TCR Shannon entropy and fewer highly expanded clones were observed in persistent Graves' disease patients than in newly diagnosed patients, which suggested clonal expansion.

The library was built by means of multiplex PCR. The instrument was an Illumina HiSeq 4000. CDR3 regions were amplified by Arm-PCR with iRepertoire HTBI primers to construct TCR beta libraries. PCR products were gel purified before sequencing. The authors' pipeline ran thus. Gene usage analysis of CDR3 amino acid clonotypes relied on the roughly 60 TRBV and over 13 TRBJ segments identified across samples. COPE and FqMerger were used to merge filtered high-quality paired reads into contigs. Contigs were aligned with BLAST to IMGT TRBV, TRBD and TRBJ reference genes, and CDR3 was defined per IMGT. Clonotypes above 0.1% frequency were classified as highly expanded clones. Repertoire diversity was measured by Shannon entropy, and V-J evenness by the Gini coefficient. A clonotype was considered public if more than one individual shared it. The raw public data were reprocessed by TCRdb itself: fastp quality trimming at Q25, MiXCR clonotype calling, in-frame beta chains only. Duplicate CDR3 protein sequences are folded into a single record with the most common DNA and genes. TCRdb's processing, not the authors', yielded these V and J calls. The sample table shows approximately 470,000 distinct CDR3 sequences, and under 25% are seen once. Of the sample, 7.8% is held by the ten largest clones.

This clonotype was counted ten times or more. No cognate antigen has been identified for it. Base quality data are lacking; no much larger clone is found one base away. Sample time point, as interpreted from the label and publication: persistent/refractory GD, antithyroid drugs over 5 years with positive TRAb. For both TCR sequencing and RNA sequencing, RNA was extracted from PBMCs in TRIzol. Graves' disease was diagnosed according to American Thyroid Association guidelines. Recruitment of patients was carried out at an endocrinology department in Xi'an, China. Each patient gave roughly 8.4 milliliters of peripheral blood, collected in an EDTA anticoagulant tube. PBMCs were isolated by Ficoll Paque Plus density gradient separation without further T cell sorting. An Agilent 2100 Bioanalyzer and agarose gel were used to assess RNA quality, and a NanoDrop 2000 was used to measure RNA concentration. V loses 5 bases at its end and J loses 7 bases; junction bases beyond the gene matches: 7. The CDR3 measures 14 amino acids from cysteine to phenylalanine. The retained sequence is limited to the CDR3, 42 bases, with the frame set at the first base. The germline V gene sets CDR1 to MDHEN and CDR2 to SYDVKM.

Specimen: peripheral blood mononuclear cells (PBMCs), collected when the disease was refractory, from a patient treated with antithyroid drugs. The rearranged segments are TRBV28 and TRBJ2-2; 7 central nucleotides agree with TRBD1. This receptor was identified in a female donor with Graves disease. Here the CDR3 is given as CASSLNHRGGELFF. The DNA reads TGTGCCAGCAGTCTAAATCACAGGGGCGGGGAGCTGTTTTTT.